The 20 T cell receptor beta chains given below trace back to one sample, sequenced in a study. TCRdb processed the 5' RACE reads anew with MiXCR; each CDR3 protein has one entry. This table holds about 32,000 distinct CDR3 sequences, 24% found once. The sequencing input was memory CD4+ T cells sorted from blood. The subset is: memory CD4+ T cells, CD4+CD45RO+CD25-. All receptors come from a female donor with breast cancer.

The V call is TRBV27, the J call TRBJ2-7; 9 bases line up with TRBD2. CDR1 is MNHEY and CDR2 is SMNVEV in the germline V gene (reference sequence). With V trimmed by 8 bases and J by 0 bases, 8 bases remained unmatched. This CDR3 is built from 15 residues. The CDR3 DNA sequence: TGTGCCAGCTCGAGACTAGCGGAGAGCTCCTACGAGCAGTACTTC. Translating it yields CASSRLAESSYEQYF.

In its sample, this clonotype was seen a few times. This chain connects TRBV15 to TRBJ2-2; no clear D. The CDR3 length is 13 residues. V gave up 0 bases and J gave up 8 bases, with 7 bases separating them. The germline gives CDR1 LNHNV, CDR2 YYDKDF (reference sequence). The CDR3 reads CATSRDHVGELFF. The CDR3 region has the DNA TGTGCCACCAGCAGAGATCACGTGGGGGAGCTGTTTTTT.

This clonotype has just one count. The chain carries TRBV12-3 or TRBV12-4 and TRBJ2-3, with D perhaps TRBD1 (5 bases). This CDR3 comprises 14 residues. The V end lost 3 bases, the J end lost 4 bases, and 11 bases lay between the germline ends. CDR3 in amino acids: CASSFDLGADTQYF. DNA for the CDR3: TGTGCCAGCAGTTTCGATCTAGGGGCAGATACGCAGTATTTT.

This clonotype was seen only a few times. J is TRBJ2-5 and V is TRBV5-1; D not resolved. This CDR3 region has 11 residues. V lost 7 bases to trimming and J lost 5 bases, with 9 bases between them. Per germline, CDR1 SGHRS and CDR2 YFSETQ. Here the CDR3 DNA reads TGCGCCAGCTCGTCAGCGGAGACCCAGTACTTC. This translates into CASSSAETQYF.

This CDR3 reads CASSLYNEQFF. The CDR3 nucleotides read TGTGCCAGCAGCCTTTACAATGAGCAGTTCTTC. V usage is TRBV6-2 or TRBV6-3 and J usage is TRBJ2-1; D remains unclear. V was shortened by 6 bases and J by 4 bases, with 4 bases between the two germline ends. Germline V lookup: CDR1 MNHEY, CDR2 SVGEGT. The CDR3 has 11 residues.

This clonotype was found many times. The CDR3 spells CASSVGGGDPYDTQYF. CDR3 DNA: TGTGCCAGCAGCGTAGGAGGGGGGGACCCGTATGATACGCAGTATTTT. The rearrangement links TRBV9 to TRBJ2-3, with a possible D match to TRBD2 (7 bases). Germline V gene data show CDR1 as SGDLS and CDR2 as YYNGEE. The CDR3 has 16 amino acids. V was shortened by 0 bases and J by 6 bases, with 17 bases between the two germline ends.

At least ten counts were recorded for this clonotype. J is TRBJ2-7 and V is TRBV6-2 or TRBV6-3; TRBD2 matches at 15 bases. The CDR3 covers 14 residues. CDR1 and CDR2 (germline): MNHEY, SVGEGT. The junction had 4 bases not matched to a gene; V was cut back by 7 bases and J by 6 bases. The CDR3 reads CASTLGLAGGEQYF. The CDR3 DNA reads TGTGCCAGCACCTTGGGACTAGCGGGAGGCGAGCAGTACTTC.

This clonotype was seen more than once but under ten times. Here the CDR3 DNA reads TGTGCCAGCAGCTTAGGTTTCGGCCTGGAGCCCCAGCATTTT. Amino acid sequence: CASSLGFGLEPQHF. The chain carries TRBV7-6 and TRBJ1-5, with D uncertain. The CDR3 sequence is 14 residues long. V was trimmed by 1 base and J by 8 bases, leaving 12 bases between them. Per the germline V gene, CDR1 is SGHVS and CDR2 is FNYEAQ. The full variable domain, completed using reference TRBV7-6 and TRBJ1-5, is GAGVSQSPRYKVTKRGQDVALRCDPISGHVSLYWYRQALGQGPEFLTYFNYEAQQDKSGLPNDRFSAERPEGSISTLTIQRTEQRDSAMYRCASSLGFGLEPQHFGDGTRLSIL.

This clonotype has a handful of counts. The chain carries TRBV12-3 or TRBV12-4 and TRBJ1-2; no clear D gene. Trimming removed 7 bases at V and 3 bases at J, with 9 bases between. The CDR3 covers 12 residues. CDR3 nucleotide sequence: TGTGCCAGCAAAGCGGCCGACTATGGCTACACCTTC. Its translation: CASKAADYGYTF.

This chain joins TRBV7-9 and TRBJ2-4; D uncertain. Trimming took off 7 bases at V and 5 bases at J, with 18 bases between the two ends. Germline values: CDR1 SEHNR, CDR2 FQNEAQ (reference sequence). The CDR3 is 15 amino acids. The CDR3, as DNA: TGTGCCAGCACTGAATTGGGCTATTCCGAAAACATTCAGTACTTC. As protein: CASTELGYSENIQYF.

This clonotype came up a few times. At one end, the junction sequence differs from germline, possibly due to a read error. The V call is TRBV12-3 or TRBV12-4, the J call TRBJ1-3; TRBD1 aligns across 7 bases. The CDR3 consists of 15 residues. CDR3 sequence reads: CASSFTGASGDTIYF. CDR3 DNA sequence: TGTGCCAGCAGTTTTACAGGGGCCTCTGGAGACACCATATATTTT.

The chain has TRBV28 and TRBJ2-5; D not resolved. Trimming stripped 7 bases from V and 1 base from J, with 16 bases between. Germline CDR1 MDHEN, CDR2 SYDVKM. The CDR3 has 15 amino acids. CDR3 sequence (DNA): TGTGCCAGCACCCCCCTGAGGTCGATCCAAGAGACCCAGTACTTC. This sequence encodes CASTPLRSIQETQYF.

This sequence joins TRBV6-5 and TRBJ1-2, with 9 bases lining up with TRBD1. After removal of 5 bases from V and 8 bases from J, the junction contained 3 bases not matched to a gene. Germline V gene lookup returns CDR1 MNHEY and CDR2 SVGAGI. The CDR3 spans 12 residues. CDR3 region: CASSTGGPGYTF. The CDR3 DNA reads as TGTGCCAGCAGTACAGGGGGCCCGGGCTACACCTTC.

This clonotype came up a few times. This rearrangement joins TRBV5-4 to TRBJ2-1; TRBD2 matches 8 bases. The V segment lost 5 bases and the J segment 0 bases; nucleotides outside the gene matches: 1. Germline V CDR1 and CDR2: SGHNT, YYREEE (reference sequence). The CDR3 extends over 14 amino acids. This CDR3 is CASRRGGSYNEQFF. In DNA form, the CDR3 reads TGTGCCAGCAGACGGGGGGGCTCCTACAATGAGCAGTTCTTC.

In its sample, this clonotype was seen many times. Written as DNA, the CDR3 is TGTGCCAGCACAGGACTCAGCGGGGGGGGGGAGCTGTTTTTT. Its translation: CASTGLSGGGELFF. The V call is TRBV12-3 or TRBV12-4, the J call TRBJ2-2, with 9 positions matching TRBD2. V shed 7 bases, J shed 8 bases, and the junction held 8 bases outside the gene matches. This CDR3 has 14 residues.

Regarding this clonotype: A much larger clone is a single base away; this may be a read error. The chain uses TRBV4-1 and TRBJ2-7; D unresolved. Germline lookup yields CDR1 MGHRA and CDR2 YSYEKL. The CDR3 loop spans 15 amino acids. The CDR3 loop is CASSPSVPDLNERYF. In nucleotides, the CDR3 is TGCGCCAGCAGCCCTAGTGTACCCGACCTCAACGAGCGGTACTTC.

This clonotype was counted ten times or more. The chain is built from TRBV7-9 and TRBJ1-1, with a weak D call TRBD1 (6 bases). With 1 base removed from V and 5 bases from J, the gap between germline ends came to 8 bases. The germline V gene has CDR1 SEHNR and CDR2 FQNEAQ (reference sequence). The CDR3 runs 13 residues. In nucleotides, the CDR3 is TGTGCCAGCAGCTTAGAAGGGGGGACTGAAGCTTTCTTT. Its protein is CASSLEGGTEAFF.

On this clonotype itself: A read error is possible here, since a much larger clone lies one base away. V and J are TRBV11-2 and TRBJ2-1; no firm D call. The CDR3 has 11 residues. The germline V gene encodes CDR1 SGHAT and CDR2 FQNNGV. The CDR3 nucleotides are TGTGCCGGCAGCTTTGGGCTTGAGCAGTTCTTC. Amino acids: CAGSFGLEQFF.

Many counts were recorded for this clonotype. The chain uses TRBV15 and TRBJ2-2; no firm D call. V dropped 1 base and J dropped 1 base, with 7 bases sitting between them. CDR1 and CDR2 (germline): LNHNV, YYDKDF (reference sequence). This CDR3 has 15 amino acids. CDR3 DNA: TGTGCCACCAGCAGAGGCAAGATGAACACCGGGGAGCTGTTTTTT. It specifies CATSRGKMNTGELFF.

This clonotype was seen many times. This chain uses TRBV24-1 with TRBJ2-2; no definite D call. Per germline, CDR1 KGHDR and CDR2 SFDVKD. This CDR3 is built from 12 residues. Trimming took 10 bases from V and 7 from J, leaving 12 bases between them. The CDR3 loop reads CATRSQNGELFF. The CDR3 DNA follows: TGTGCCACGAGAAGTCAGAACGGGGAGCTGTTTTTT.